This T cell receptor (beta chain) was sequenced during a study of identical twins. General study findings and limits: There was an excess of low generation probability in the out-of-frame alpha sequences that twins shared. Analyses of zero insertions could, in part, be confounded by invariant MAIT and iNKT cells. Cord blood beta clonotypes present at high abundance carried fewer insertions; no such pattern appeared in memory repertoires.

This clonotype was observed a handful of times. Its target is not known. A universal primer site arose from template switching, and cDNA bore unique molecular identifiers. TCRdb analysed the 5' RACE reads with MiXCR anew, one entry per CDR3 protein. This table holds hundreds of thousands of distinct CDR3 sequences, more than 6.5% found once. Trimming cost V 4 bases and J 0 bases; bases outside gene matches: 12. The CDR3 runs to 18 residues. Germline lookup yields CDR1 SGDLS and CDR2 YYNGEE. These data were also filed under a second study, of yellow fever vaccine responses in identical twins.

Specimen: PBMCs. The chain employs TRBV9 and TRBJ2-3, with 9 positions matching TRBD2. The clonotype originates from a young woman in good health. Written as DNA, the CDR3 is TGTGCCAGCAGCTTAAAACCCGGGACTAGCCCCAGCACAGATACGCAGTATTTT. It specifies CASSLKPGTSPSTDTQYF.